This T cell receptor (beta chain) was recovered during a study of early T cells in non-severe SARS-CoV-2 infection. Study summary: Chains from this unsorted whole-blood bulk RNA could not be paired.

General study findings and limits: Matching against VDJdb likely underestimated virus-specific expansions, favoring anti-spike CD8.

This clonotype came up many times. Its antigen is still unknown. Germline CDR1 and CDR2: LGHNA and YNFKEQ. V was cut by 0 bases and J by 2 bases, with 14 bases left in between. The CDR3 has 17 amino acids. The TCR library protocol was used to attach unique molecular identifiers. These identifiers were attached to individual cDNA molecules. TCRdb re-called the 5' RACE reads with MiXCR, one entry per CDR3 protein. Found here are tens of thousands of distinct CDR3 sequences, over 4.5% of them singletons; the top ten hold roughly 4.8%. The rearrangement links TRBV4-2 to TRBJ1-3; D perhaps matches TRBD1 (5 bases). This receptor was obtained from an adult who was a healthcare worker with PCR-confirmed SARS-CoV-2 infection or an uninfected control (not recorded which). The specimen was whole blood. DNA for the CDR3: TGTGCCAGCAGCCAAGATTGGGGGTCTGGCGCTGGAAACACCATATATTTT. Protein sequence: CASSQDWGSGAGNTIYF.